This T cell receptor beta chain is from a study of shared clonotypes between healthy human individuals. Study-level information: A donor's plate count was three for CD4 naive and three for CD4 memory; CD8 naive had two and CD8 memory one.

The V segment lost 2 bases and the J segment 7 bases; nucleotides outside the gene matches: 6. This CDR3 region has 13 residues. Germline values: CDR1 GTSNPN, CDR2 SVGIG (reference sequence). The naive CD8 population came from CD45RO-negative cells selected for CCR7, without terminally differentiated effector memory CD45RA+ cells. Every subset had its genomic DNA shared out evenly among several immunoSEQ plates. The data were produced by immunoSEQ multiplex PCR, yet TCRdb's version contains in-frame clones alone and is incomplete. The data contain around 2,100,000 clones, about 94% of them seen just once; the ten biggest clones take up 1% to 1.5%.

This TCR derives from a young man in good health. The chain couples TRBV30 to TRBJ2-7; TRBD1 matches 9 bases. Sequencing was performed on naive CD8+ T cells sorted from blood. CDR3 region: CAWSSGTGQEQYF. The CDR3, as DNA: TGTGCCTGGAGTTCAGGGACAGGGCAGGAGCAGTACTTC.